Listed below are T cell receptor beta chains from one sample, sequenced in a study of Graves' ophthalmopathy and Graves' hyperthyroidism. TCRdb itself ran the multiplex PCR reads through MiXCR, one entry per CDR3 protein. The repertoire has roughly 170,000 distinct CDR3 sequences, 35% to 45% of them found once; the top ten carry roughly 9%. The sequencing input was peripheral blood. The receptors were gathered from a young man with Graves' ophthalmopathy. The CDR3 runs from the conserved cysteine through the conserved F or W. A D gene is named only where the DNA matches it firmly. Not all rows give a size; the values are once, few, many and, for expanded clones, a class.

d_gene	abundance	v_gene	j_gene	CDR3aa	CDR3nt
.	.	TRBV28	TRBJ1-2	CASSSGGRAYGYTF	TGTGCCAGCAGTTCCGGGGGCAGGGCCTATGGCTACACCTTC
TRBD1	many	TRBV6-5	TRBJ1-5	CASAGQNNQPQHF	TGTGCCAGCGCGGGACAGAATAATCAGCCCCAGCATTTT
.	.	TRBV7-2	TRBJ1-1	CASSPRGVKTEAFF	TGTGCCAGCAGCCCCAGAGGGGTAAAGACTGAAGCTTTCTTT
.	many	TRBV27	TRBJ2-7	CASRPAGAGEQYF	TGTGCCAGCAGACCGGCGGGGGCGGGCGAGCAGTACTTC
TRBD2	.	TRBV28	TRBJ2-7	CASVGGRASEQYF	TGTGCCAGCGTCGGCGGGAGGGCCAGCGAGCAGTACTTC
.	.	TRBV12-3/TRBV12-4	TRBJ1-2	CASSRDPRSIGYTF	TGTGCCAGCAGCCGAGACCCCAGGTCCATTGGCTACACCTTC
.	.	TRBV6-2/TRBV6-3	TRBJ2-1	CATKDGYNEQFF	TGTGCCACCAAGGACGGCTACAATGAGCAGTTCTTC
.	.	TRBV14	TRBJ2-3	CASSQVGPTQYF	TGTGCCAGCAGCCAAGTAGGACCTACGCAGTATTTT
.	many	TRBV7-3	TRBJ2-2	CASSLYTTGELFF	TGTGCCAGCAGCTTATACACCACCGGGGAGCTGTTTTTT
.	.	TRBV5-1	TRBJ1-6	CASSLSGTESPLHF	TGCGCCAGCAGCTTGTCGGGGACCGAATCACCCCTCCACTTT
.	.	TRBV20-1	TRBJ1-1	CSAFQRNLNTEAFF	TGCAGTGCTTTTCAGAGGAATTTGAACACTGAAGCTTTCTTT
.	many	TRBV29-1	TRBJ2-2	CSVGASNTGELFF	TGCAGCGTGGGGGCTTCGAACACCGGGGAGCTGTTTTTT
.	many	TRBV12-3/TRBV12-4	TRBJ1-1	CASSIRRDLNTEAFF	TGTGCCAGCAGTATCCGCAGGGATTTGAACACTGAAGCTTTCTTT
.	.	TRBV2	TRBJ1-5	CASSKIWDMWVTRSMNQPQHF	TGTGCCAGCAGTAAAATATGGGACATGTGGGTGACCCGCTCAATGAATCAGCCCCAGCATTTT
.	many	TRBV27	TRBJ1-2	CASSFRQSYGYTF	TGTGCCAGCAGTTTTAGACAGTCCTATGGCTACACCTTC
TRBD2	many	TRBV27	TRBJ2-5	CASSSTSLKTQYF	TGTGCCAGCAGTTCGACTAGCTTGAAGACCCAGTACTTC
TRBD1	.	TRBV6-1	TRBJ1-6	CASSPPGQPNSPLHF	TGTGCCAGCAGTCCGCCGGGACAGCCTAATTCACCCCTCCACTTT
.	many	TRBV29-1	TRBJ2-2	CSVPRDMGTGELFF	TGCAGCGTTCCCCGGGACATGGGCACCGGGGAGCTGTTTTTT
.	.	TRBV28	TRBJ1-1	CASSLGEVGGTEAFF	TGTGCCAGCAGTTTGGGAGAGGTAGGAGGCACTGAAGCTTTCTTT
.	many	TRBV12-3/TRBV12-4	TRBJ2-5	CASSLGGGALQETQYF	TGTGCCAGCAGTTTGGGAGGGGGCGCCCTGCAAGAGACCCAGTACTTC
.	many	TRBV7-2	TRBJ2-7	CASSSRQIAYEQYF	TGTGCCAGCAGCTCGCGACAGATAGCCTACGAGCAGTACTTC
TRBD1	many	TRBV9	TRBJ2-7	CASSPDRVAYEQYF	TGTGCCAGCAGCCCGGACAGGGTGGCCTACGAGCAGTACTTC
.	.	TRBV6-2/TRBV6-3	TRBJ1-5	CASSPPGADQPQHF	TGTGCCAGCAGTCCACCGGGGGCGGATCAGCCCCAGCATTTT
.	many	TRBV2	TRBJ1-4	CASSEEQLTNEKLFF	TGTGCCAGCAGTGAGGAACAGTTAACTAATGAAAAACTGTTTTTT
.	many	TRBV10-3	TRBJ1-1	CAISLDNPPNTEAFF	TGTGCCATCAGTTTGGACAACCCTCCGAACACTGAAGCTTTCTTT
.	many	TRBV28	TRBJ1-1	CASSPIPYWGNTEAFF	TGTGCCAGCAGTCCTATCCCTTATTGGGGGAACACTGAAGCTTTCTTT
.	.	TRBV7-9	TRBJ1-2	CASSLYRELPGGYTF	TGTGCCAGCAGCTTATATCGGGAGCTCCCAGGTGGCTACACCTTC
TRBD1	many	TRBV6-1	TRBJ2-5	CASSSPGGLETQYF	TGTGCCAGCAGTAGTCCAGGGGGCCTAGAGACCCAGTACTTC
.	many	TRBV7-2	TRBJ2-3	CASSQWTTDTQYF	TGTGCCAGCAGCCAATGGACCACAGATACGCAGTATTTT
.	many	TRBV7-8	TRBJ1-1	CASSRGDSNTEAFF	TGTGCCAGCAGCCGCGGAGACTCGAACACTGAAGCTTTCTTT
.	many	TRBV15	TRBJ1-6	CATSREIGSPLHF	TGTGCCACCAGCAGAGAGATAGGCTCACCCCTCCACTTT
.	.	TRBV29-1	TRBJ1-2	CSVVRIDRPANYGYTF	TGCAGCGTTGTACGGATTGACAGGCCGGCTAACTATGGCTACACCTTC
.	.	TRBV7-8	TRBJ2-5	CASSPNAETQYF	TGTGCCAGCAGCCCGAATGCGGAGACCCAGTACTTC
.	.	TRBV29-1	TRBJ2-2	CSVVRNGELFF	TGCAGCGTTGTTCGCAACGGGGAGCTGTTTTTT
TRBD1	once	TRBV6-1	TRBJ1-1	CASRQGALNTEAFF	TGTGCCAGCAGACAGGGGGCACTGAACACTGAAGCTTTCTTT
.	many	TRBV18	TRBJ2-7	CASSPTESSYEQYF	TGTGCCAGCTCACCCACAGAAAGCTCCTACGAGCAGTACTTC
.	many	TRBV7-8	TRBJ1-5	CASSPLGSNQPQHF	TGTGCCAGCAGCCCCCTGGGGAGCAATCAGCCCCAGCATTTT
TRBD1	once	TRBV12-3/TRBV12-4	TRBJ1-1	CASSRAGGTEAFF	TGTGCCAGCAGCAGAGCAGGGGGGACTGAAGCTTTCTTT
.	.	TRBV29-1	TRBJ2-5	CSVGTVQWETQYF	TGCAGCGTTGGAACGGTCCAGTGGGAGACCCAGTACTTC
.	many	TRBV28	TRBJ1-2	CASSLDGINYGYTF	TGTGCCAGCAGTTTGGACGGGATTAACTATGGCTACACCTTC
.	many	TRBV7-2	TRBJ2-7	CASSLMYEQYF	TGTGCCAGCAGCTTAATGTACGAGCAGTACTTC
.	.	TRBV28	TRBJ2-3	CASQLGDTQYF	TGTGCCAGCCAGTTGGGAGATACGCAGTATTTT